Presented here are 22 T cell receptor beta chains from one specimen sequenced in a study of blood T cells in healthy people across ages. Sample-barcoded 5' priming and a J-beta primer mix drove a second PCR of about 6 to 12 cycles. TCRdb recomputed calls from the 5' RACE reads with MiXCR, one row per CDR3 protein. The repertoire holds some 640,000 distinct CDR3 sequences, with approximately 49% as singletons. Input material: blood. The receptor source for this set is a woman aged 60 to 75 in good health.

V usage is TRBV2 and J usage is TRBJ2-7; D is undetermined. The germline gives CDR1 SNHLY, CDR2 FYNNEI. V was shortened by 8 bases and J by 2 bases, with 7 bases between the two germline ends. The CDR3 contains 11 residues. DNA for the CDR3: TGTGCCAGCGGGAAGGCCTACGAGCAGTACTTC. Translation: CASGKAYEQYF.

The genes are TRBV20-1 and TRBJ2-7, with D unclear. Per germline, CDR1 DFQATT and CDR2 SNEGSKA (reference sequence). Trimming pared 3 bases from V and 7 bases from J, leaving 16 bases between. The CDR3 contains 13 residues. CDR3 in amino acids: CSASLDSPGEQYF. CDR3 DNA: TGCAGTGCTAGTCTCGACTCCCCAGGAGAGCAGTACTTC.

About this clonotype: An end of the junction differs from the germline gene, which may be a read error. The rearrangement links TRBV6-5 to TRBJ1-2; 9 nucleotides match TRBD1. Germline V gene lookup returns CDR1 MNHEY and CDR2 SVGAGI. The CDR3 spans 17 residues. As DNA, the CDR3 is TGTGCCAGCCGTTATGGGACAGGGCAGCGCTCTGTCTATGGCTACACCTTC. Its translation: CASRYGTGQRSVYGYTF.

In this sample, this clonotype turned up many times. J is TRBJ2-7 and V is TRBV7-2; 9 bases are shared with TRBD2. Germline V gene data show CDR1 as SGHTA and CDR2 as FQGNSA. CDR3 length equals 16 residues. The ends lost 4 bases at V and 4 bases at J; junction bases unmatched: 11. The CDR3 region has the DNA TGTGCCAGCAGCTCCAAGGGACTAGCCGGGAGGTACGAGCAGTACTTC. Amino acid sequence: CASSSKGLAGRYEQYF. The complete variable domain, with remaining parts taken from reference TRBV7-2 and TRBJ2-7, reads GAGVSQSPSNKVTEKGKDVELRCDPISGHTALYWYRQSLGQGLEFLIYFQGNSAPDKSGLPSDRFSAERTGGSVSTLTIQRTQQEDSAVYLCASSSKGLAGRYEQYFGPGTRLTVT.

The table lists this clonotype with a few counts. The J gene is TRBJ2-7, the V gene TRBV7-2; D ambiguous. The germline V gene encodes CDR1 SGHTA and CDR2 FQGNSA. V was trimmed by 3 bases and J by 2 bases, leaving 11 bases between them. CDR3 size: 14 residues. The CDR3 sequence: CASSLSFGPYEQYF. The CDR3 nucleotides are TGTGCCAGCAGCTTGTCCTTCGGGCCCTACGAGCAGTACTTC.

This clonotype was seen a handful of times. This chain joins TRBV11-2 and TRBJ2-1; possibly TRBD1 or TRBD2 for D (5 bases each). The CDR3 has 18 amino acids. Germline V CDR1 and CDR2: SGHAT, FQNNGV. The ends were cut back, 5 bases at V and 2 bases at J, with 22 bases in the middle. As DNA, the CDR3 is TGTGCCAGCAGCCCCGTAGGATCTGGGGGATGGGCCTACAATGAGCAGTTCTTC. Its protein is CASSPVGSGGWAYNEQFF.

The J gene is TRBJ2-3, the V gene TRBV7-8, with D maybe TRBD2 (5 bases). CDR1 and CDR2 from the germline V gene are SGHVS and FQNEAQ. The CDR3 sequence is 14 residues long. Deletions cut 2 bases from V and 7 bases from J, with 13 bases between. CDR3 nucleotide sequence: TGTGCCAGCAGCTTAAGCAGCACGGGGAATACGCAGTATTTT. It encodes CASSLSSTGNTQYF.

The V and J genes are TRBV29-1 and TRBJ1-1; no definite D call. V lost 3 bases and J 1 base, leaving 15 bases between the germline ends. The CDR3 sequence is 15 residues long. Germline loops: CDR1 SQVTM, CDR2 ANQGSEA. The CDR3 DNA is TGCAGCGTTGACTCGCCAGCCAATGCGAACACTGAAGCTTTCTTT. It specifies CSVDSPANANTEAFF.

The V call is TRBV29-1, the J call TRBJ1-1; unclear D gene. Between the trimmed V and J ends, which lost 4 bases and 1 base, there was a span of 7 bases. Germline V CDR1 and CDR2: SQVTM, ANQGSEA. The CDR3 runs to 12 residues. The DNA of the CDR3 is TGCAGCGTTGCTCACCAGAACACTGAAGCTTTCTTT. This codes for CSVAHQNTEAFF. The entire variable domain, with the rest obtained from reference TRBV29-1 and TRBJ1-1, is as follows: SAVISQKPSRDICQRGTSLTIQCQVDSQVTMMFWYRQQPGQSLTLIATANQGSEATYESGFVIDKFPISRPNLTFSTLTVSNMSPEDSSIYLCSVAHQNTEAFFGQGTRLTVV.

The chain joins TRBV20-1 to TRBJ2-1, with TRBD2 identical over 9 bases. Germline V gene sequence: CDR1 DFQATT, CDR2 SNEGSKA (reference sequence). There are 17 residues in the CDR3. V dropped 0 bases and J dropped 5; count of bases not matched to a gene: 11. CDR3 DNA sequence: TGCAGTGCTAGAGATCTCGGCAGGGCTAGCGGGGACAATGAGCAGTTCTTC. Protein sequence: CSARDLGRASGDNEQFF.

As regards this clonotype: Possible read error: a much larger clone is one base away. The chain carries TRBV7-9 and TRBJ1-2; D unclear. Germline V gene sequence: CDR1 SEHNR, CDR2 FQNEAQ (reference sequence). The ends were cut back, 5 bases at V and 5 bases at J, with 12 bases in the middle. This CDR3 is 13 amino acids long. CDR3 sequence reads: CASSVVGSYGYTF. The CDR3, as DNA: TGTGCCAGCAGCGTAGTTGGGTCGTATGGCTACACCTTC.

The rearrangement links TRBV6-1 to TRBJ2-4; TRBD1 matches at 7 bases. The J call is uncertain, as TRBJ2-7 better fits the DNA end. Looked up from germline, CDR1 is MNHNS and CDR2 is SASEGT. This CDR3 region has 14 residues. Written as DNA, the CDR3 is TGTGCCAGCAGTCGACAGGGCGGAGGCTACGAGCAGTACTTC. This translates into CASSRQGGGYEQYF.

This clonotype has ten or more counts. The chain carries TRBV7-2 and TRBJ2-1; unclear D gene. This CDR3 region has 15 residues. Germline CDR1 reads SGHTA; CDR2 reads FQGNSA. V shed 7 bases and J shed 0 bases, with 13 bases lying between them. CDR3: CASNLTPDSYNEQFF. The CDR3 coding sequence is TGTGCCAGCAACCTTACCCCAGACTCCTACAATGAGCAGTTCTTC.

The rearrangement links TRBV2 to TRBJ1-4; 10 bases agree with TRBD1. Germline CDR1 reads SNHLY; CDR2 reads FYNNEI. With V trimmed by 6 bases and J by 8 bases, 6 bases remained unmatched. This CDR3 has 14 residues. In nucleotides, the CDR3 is TGTGCCAGCAGCGCGGGACAGGGGTTGGAAAAACTGTTTTTT. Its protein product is CASSAGQGLEKLFF. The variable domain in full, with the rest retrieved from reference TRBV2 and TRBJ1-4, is EPEVTQTPSHQVTQMGQEVILRCVPISNHLYFYWYRQILGQKVEFLVSFYNNEISEKSEIFDDQFSVERPDGSNFTLKIRSTKLEDSAMYFCASSAGQGLEKLFFGSGTQLSVL.

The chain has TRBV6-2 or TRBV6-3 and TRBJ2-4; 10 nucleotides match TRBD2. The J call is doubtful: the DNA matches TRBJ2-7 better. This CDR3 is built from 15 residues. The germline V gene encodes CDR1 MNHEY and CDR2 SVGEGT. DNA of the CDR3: TGTGCCAGCAGTTACTCGTCTAGCGGGAGACTCGAGCAGTACTTC. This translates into CASSYSSSGRLEQYF.

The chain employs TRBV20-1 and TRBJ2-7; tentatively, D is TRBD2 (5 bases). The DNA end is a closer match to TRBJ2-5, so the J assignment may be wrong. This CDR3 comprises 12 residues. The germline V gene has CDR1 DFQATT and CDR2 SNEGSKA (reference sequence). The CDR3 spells CSGREGMKTQYF. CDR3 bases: TGCAGTGGAAGAGAGGGAATGAAGACCCAGTACTTC.

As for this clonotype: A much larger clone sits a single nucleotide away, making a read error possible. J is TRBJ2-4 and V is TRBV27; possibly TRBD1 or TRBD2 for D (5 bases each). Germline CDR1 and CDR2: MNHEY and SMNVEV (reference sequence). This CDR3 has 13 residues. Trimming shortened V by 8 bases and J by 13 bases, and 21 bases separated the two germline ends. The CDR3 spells CASSWGRWWEQYF. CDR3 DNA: TGTGCCAGCTCCTGGGGACGGTGGTGGGAGCAGTACTTC.

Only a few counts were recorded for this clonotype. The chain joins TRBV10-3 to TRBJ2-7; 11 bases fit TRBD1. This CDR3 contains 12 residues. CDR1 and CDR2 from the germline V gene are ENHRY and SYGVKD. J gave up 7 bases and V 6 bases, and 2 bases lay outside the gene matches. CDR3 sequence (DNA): TGTGCCATCAGGGGGACAGGGGGGGAGCAGTACTTC. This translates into CAIRGTGGEQYF.

CDR3 sequence: CASSLQGALLEQYF. The CDR3 DNA reads TGTGCCAGCAGTTTACAGGGGGCCCTCCTCGAGCAGTACTTC. This chain joins TRBV12-3 or TRBV12-4 and TRBJ2-5, with 8 bases lining up with TRBD1. The end of the DNA aligns better with TRBJ2-7, so the J call may be wrong. The CDR3 is 14 amino acids.

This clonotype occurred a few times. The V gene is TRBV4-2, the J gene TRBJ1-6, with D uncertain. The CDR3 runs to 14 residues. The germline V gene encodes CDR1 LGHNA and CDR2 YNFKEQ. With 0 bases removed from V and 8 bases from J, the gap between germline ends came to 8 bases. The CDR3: CASSQDREDSPLHF. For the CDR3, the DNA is TGTGCCAGCAGCCAAGATCGAGAGGATTCACCCCTCCACTTT.

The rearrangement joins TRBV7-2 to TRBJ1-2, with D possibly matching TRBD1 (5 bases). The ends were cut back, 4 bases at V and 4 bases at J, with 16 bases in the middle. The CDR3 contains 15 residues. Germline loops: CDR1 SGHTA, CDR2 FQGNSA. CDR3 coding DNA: TGTGCCAGCAGCTATACAAAAGACAGATTCTATGGCTACACCTTC. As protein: CASSYTKDRFYGYTF.

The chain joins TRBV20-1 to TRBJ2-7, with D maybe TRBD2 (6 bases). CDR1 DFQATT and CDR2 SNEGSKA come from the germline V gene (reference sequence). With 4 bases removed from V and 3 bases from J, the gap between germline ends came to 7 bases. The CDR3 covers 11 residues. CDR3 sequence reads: CSAIGGYEQYF. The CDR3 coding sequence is TGCAGTGCTATCGGGGGCTACGAGCAGTACTTC.